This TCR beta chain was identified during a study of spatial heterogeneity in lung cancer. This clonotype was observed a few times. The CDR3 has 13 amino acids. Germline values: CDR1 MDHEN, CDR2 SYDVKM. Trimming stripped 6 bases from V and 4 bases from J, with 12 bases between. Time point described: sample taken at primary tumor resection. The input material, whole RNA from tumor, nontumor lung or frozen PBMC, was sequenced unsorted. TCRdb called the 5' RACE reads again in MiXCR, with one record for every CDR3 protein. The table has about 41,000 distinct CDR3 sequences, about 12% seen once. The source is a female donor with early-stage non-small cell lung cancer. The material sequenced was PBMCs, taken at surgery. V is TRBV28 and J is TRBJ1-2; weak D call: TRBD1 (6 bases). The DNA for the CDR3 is TGTGCCAGCAGGTCACAGGGAGGCTATGGCTACACCTTC. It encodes CASRSQGGYGYTF.